The clone carrying this T cell receptor beta chain was seen many times. V dropped 5 bases and J dropped 8; count of bases not matched to a gene: 6. The CDR3 has 14 amino acids. Per germline, CDR1 DFQATT and CDR2 SNEGSKA (reference sequence). The data were taken from a study of type 1 regulatory T cells. TCRdb reanalysed the reads using MiXCR and keeps one entry per CDR3 protein. The data contain fewer than 20,000 distinct CDR3 sequences, about 10% of them singletons. Material: CD4+ T cells, either the whole sample or a sorted fraction (not recorded which). The rearrangement links TRBV20-1 to TRBJ2-1, with 13 bases aligning to TRBD2. The sequence was obtained from a human donor in good health. The CDR3 protein is CSAPGLAGLDEQFF. The CDR3 nucleotides read TGCAGTGCTCCGGGACTAGCGGGACTAGATGAGCAGTTCTTC.